The rows below give T cell receptor beta chains drawn from one sample of a study of blood T cell repertoires in COVID-19. Generated by immunoSEQ multiplex PCR, the TCRdb table keeps only in-frame clones and is missing some. Of approximately 150,000 clones listed, approximately 88% were seen once; the top ten hold under 6%. The sample comprised peripheral blood. The source of these receptors is a human donor in a cohort sampled during active COVID-19. The CDR3 runs from the conserved cysteine through the conserved F or W. A D gene is named only where the DNA matches it firmly.

D gene	V gene	J gene	CDR3 protein	CDR3 DNA
NA	TRBV24-1	TRBJ2-1	CATDPGGLSWEQFF	TGTGCCACCGATCCGGGGGGCCTGAGTTGGGAGCAGTTCTTC
TRBD1	TRBV7-8	TRBJ2-2	CASTATGGVWTGELFF	TGTGCCAGCACGGCCACAGGGGGCGTGTGGACCGGGGAGCTGTTTTTT
NA	TRBV30	TRBJ2-6	CAWSVRLPGGANVLTF	TGTGCCTGGAGTGTACGCCTGCCCGGTGGGGCCAACGTCCTGACTTTC
TRBD1	TRBV5-1	TRBJ2-7	CASSLEGQGRNEQYF	TGCGCCAGCAGCTTGGAGGGACAGGGGAGAAACGAGCAGTACTTC
NA	TRBV18	TRBJ1-6	CASSPDNSPLHF	TGTGCCAGCTCACCCGATAATTCACCCCTCCACTTT
NA	TRBV19	TRBJ1-4	CASSISAGTNEKLFF	TGTGCCAGTAGTATAAGTGCCGGGACTAATGAAAAACTGTTTTTT
NA	TRBV27	TRBJ2-1	CASRIAGSSYNEQFF	TGTGCCAGCAGAATTGCGGGGAGCTCCTACAATGAGCAGTTCTTC
NA	TRBV6-2/TRBV6-3	TRBJ2-7	CASSPRIGGTYEQYF	TGTGCCAGCAGTCCGAGGATTGGAGGTACCTACGAGCAGTACTTC
TRBD2	TRBV13	TRBJ2-3	CASSLGRASGGPDLDTQYF	TGTGCCAGCAGCTTAGGCCGGGCTAGCGGGGGACCTGATTTAGATACGCAGTATTTT
NA	TRBV6-6	TRBJ1-5	CASSPLGPAGWQPQHF	TGTGCCAGCAGCCCGTTGGGTCCAGCGGGATGGCAGCCCCAGCATTTT